These 13 T cell receptor beta chains share one sample of origin, sequenced in a study of CD8+ T cells in alopecia areata. Regarding treatment: oral pan-JAK inhibitor, 5-10 mg twice daily. The sequencing template was cDNA reverse transcribed from extracted RNA. Produced via immunoSEQ multiplex PCR; TCRdb's table is partial and in-frame only. The profile covers approximately 210,000 clones, with around 43% appearing a single time and over 2% taken by the ten largest. The specimen comprised CD4+ T cells sorted from blood, sampled at approximately week 37, from a patient treated with tofacitinib. Source of these receptors: a human donor with alopecia areata.

This chain joins TRBV2 and TRBJ2-5, with 15 nucleotides matching TRBD2. J gave up 4 bases and V 4 bases, and 1 base lay outside the gene matches. Per germline, CDR1 SNHLY and CDR2 FYNNEI. The CDR3 runs to 15 residues. The CDR3 DNA reads as TGTGCCAGCAGTGTGGGACTAGCGGGAGGAGAGACCCAGTACTTC. This sequence encodes CASSVGLAGGETQYF. The complete variable domain, with remaining parts taken from reference TRBV2 and TRBJ2-5, reads EPEVTQTPSHQVTQMGQEVILRCVPISNHLYFYWYRQILGQKVEFLVSFYNNEISEKSEIFDDQFSVERPDGSNFTLKIRSTKLEDSAMYFCASSVGLAGGETQYFGPGTRLLVL.

The CDR3 sequence: CASSGQGGAGNQPQHF. CDR3 nucleotides: TGTGCCAGCAGTGGACAGGGAGGGGCGGGCAATCAGCCCCAGCATTTT. This chain uses TRBV6-1 with TRBJ1-5; 7 nucleotides line up with TRBD1. The CDR3 extends over 16 amino acids. Trimming at V came to 4 bases and at J to 2 bases, leaving 8 bases not matched to a gene. Germline values: CDR1 MNHNS, CDR2 SASEGT.

J is TRBJ2-7 and V is TRBV7-8; tentatively, D is TRBD2 (5 bases). The CDR3 has 13 amino acids. The V gene's germline CDR1 is SGHVS and CDR2 FQNEAQ. Trimming stripped 5 bases from V and 2 bases from J, with 10 bases between. The CDR3 bases are TGTGCCAGCAGCCGAGCGGAGACCTACGAGCAGTACTTC. This gives the protein CASSRAETYEQYF.

The CDR3 DNA is TGTGCCAGCGGAACCACCAGACAAGAGACCCAGTACTTC. Its translation: CASGTTRQETQYF. The V gene is TRBV2, the J gene TRBJ2-5; D gene unclear. The CDR3 loop spans 13 amino acids. The V and J ends lost 8 bases and 2 bases respectively, with 12 bases between them. CDR1 and CDR2 from the germline V gene are SNHLY and FYNNEI.

CDR3 region: CASSQEEGTGPQHF. In DNA form, the CDR3 reads TGCGCCAGCAGCCAAGAAGAGGGCACGGGGCCCCAGCATTTT. This chain links TRBV4-3 with TRBJ1-5, with D uncertain. Germline lookup yields CDR1 LGHNA and CDR2 YSLEER. Trimming shortened V by 0 bases and J by 9 bases, and 12 bases separated the two germline ends. CDR3 length: 14 residues.

The chain recombines TRBV9 with TRBJ2-4; D gene uncertain. CDR3 length equals 14 residues. The V end lost 0 bases, the J end lost 13 bases, and 17 bases lay between the germline ends. Germline-derived CDR1 and CDR2 are SGDLS and YYNGEE. As DNA, the CDR3 is TGTGCCAGCAGCGTAGGTCAAGTTGGGTTAGGACAGTACTTC. Its protein product is CASSVGQVGLGQYF.

This clone has only a few counts. V usage is TRBV28 and J usage is TRBJ2-7, with 9 nucleotides matching TRBD2. The junction had 10 bases not matched to a gene; V was cut back by 5 bases and J by 2 bases. Germline V CDR1 and CDR2: MDHEN, SYDVKM. This CDR3 spans 16 amino acids. For the CDR3, the DNA is TGTGCCAGCAGTGCCGGGAGTAGCGGGGGCACCTACGAGCAGTACTTC. As protein: CASSAGSSGGTYEQYF.

This clone was detected a few times. The rearrangement uses TRBV29-1 and TRBJ2-1; unclear D gene. V was shortened by 5 bases and J by 5 bases, with 7 bases between the two germline ends. CDR1 is SQVTM, CDR2 ANQGSEA, per germline. CDR3 length: 11 residues. CDR3 residues: CSVLLDNEQFF. The CDR3 DNA reads TGCAGCGTTCTTCTGGACAATGAGCAGTTCTTC.

The rearrangement joins TRBV29-1 to TRBJ2-4; possible D gene TRBD2, 6 bases. Trimming removed 1 base from V and 2 bases from J, with 12 bases in between. This CDR3 is built from 15 residues. Per germline, CDR1 SQVTM and CDR2 ANQGSEA. This CDR3 reads CSVEVTRTTKNIQYF. CDR3 nucleotides: TGCAGCGTTGAAGTCACCCGGACTACCAAAAACATTCAGTACTTC.

The chain links TRBV7-9 to TRBJ2-5, with D possibly matching TRBD2 (5 bases). V was pared by 0 bases and J by 5 bases, with 13 bases between. Looked up from germline, CDR1 is SEHNR and CDR2 is FQNEAQ (reference sequence). The CDR3 runs to 15 residues. Here the CDR3 DNA reads TGTGCCAGCAGCTTAGCTGAGTGGGGAGTCGAGACCCAGTACTTC. Its protein product is CASSLAEWGVETQYF.

V and J are TRBV30 and TRBJ2-5; TRBD1 aligns across 12 bases. Germline V CDR1 and CDR2: GTSNPN, SVGIG (reference sequence). There are 13 residues in the CDR3. V was clipped by 8 bases and J by 7 bases; unmatched bases: 8. CDR3 sequence: CARGTGGIGTQYF. As DNA, the CDR3 is TGTGCCAGAGGGACAGGGGGCATAGGGACCCAGTACTTC.

The chain uses TRBV2 and TRBJ2-5; D might be TRBD1 or TRBD2, each matching 5 bases. With 9 bases removed from V and 5 bases from J, the gap between germline ends came to 16 bases. The CDR3 runs 13 residues. From germline, CDR1 is SNHLY and CDR2 FYNNEI. For the CDR3, the DNA is TGTGCCAGAATCCGGAGGTGGGGGGAGACCCAGTACTTC. This sequence encodes CARIRRWGETQYF.

The J gene is TRBJ2-3, the V gene TRBV4-2; D is unclear. V lost 6 bases and J lost 2, with 12 bases in between. CDR1 and CDR2 (germline): LGHNA, YNFKEQ. The CDR3 is 14 residues long. The CDR3 is CASRFSLNTDTQYF. CDR3 nucleotides: TGTGCCAGCAGGTTTAGCCTGAACACAGATACGCAGTATTTT.